The clone carrying this TCR beta chain was seen only a few times. Using constant-segment primers, 5'RACE produced TCR alpha and TCR beta cDNA libraries carrying sample barcodes and UMIs. TCRdb re-called the 5' RACE reads through MiXCR, storing one row per CDR3 protein. The sample contains approximately 440,000 distinct CDR3 sequences, about 20% of which appear only once. This CDR3 is 12 amino acids long. Trimming stripped 4 bases from V and 3 bases from J, with 8 bases between. CDR1 and CDR2 from the germline V gene are SGHDT and YYEEEE. The sample originates from a study of T-cell memory formation after mild COVID-19.

The chain uses TRBV5-6 and TRBJ2-7; D not resolved. The material sequenced was PBMCs or a T cell subset sorted from them (not recorded which). The origin of this receptor is an adult woman who had mild COVID-19 (a few samples of this study predate the infection). Cell type and time point are not known. CDR3 residues: CASSAYNYEQYF. CDR3 in DNA: TGTGCCAGCAGCGCGTACAACTACGAGCAGTACTTC.